This T cell receptor beta chain was recorded in a study of regulatory T cells in long-lasting Graves disease. Overall study: Graves' patients (newly diagnosed) had been on antithyroid drugs under 3 months.

Germline V lookup: CDR1 PRHDT, CDR2 FYEKMQ (reference sequence). This CDR3 contains 13 residues. V trimming: 7 bases; J trimming: 5 bases; junction bases outside the gene matches: 6. iRepertoire HTBI primers and Arm-PCR of CDR3 regions built TCR beta libraries. MiXCR was run by TCRdb on the multiplex PCR reads, yielding one entry per CDR3 protein. This table has 440,000 or so distinct CDR3 sequences, more than 13% appearing once. This clonotype was observed many times. Time point in this sample: newly diagnosed GD, antithyroid drugs for less than 3 months. The TCR library was prepared using RNA isolated from PBMCs. This sample was shared with a second study, whose subject was T cells in Graves' hyperthyroidism and ophthalmopathy.

The J gene is TRBJ2-3, the V gene TRBV13, with TRBD2 matching over 7 bases. Sequenced material: peripheral blood mononuclear cells (PBMCs), taken at new diagnosis, from a patient treated with antithyroid drugs. This sequence was found in a woman aged 25 to 39 with Graves disease. The CDR3 DNA reads TGTGCCAGCACACTGGGGGGGGGAGATACGCAGTATTTT. This gives the protein CASTLGGGDTQYF.